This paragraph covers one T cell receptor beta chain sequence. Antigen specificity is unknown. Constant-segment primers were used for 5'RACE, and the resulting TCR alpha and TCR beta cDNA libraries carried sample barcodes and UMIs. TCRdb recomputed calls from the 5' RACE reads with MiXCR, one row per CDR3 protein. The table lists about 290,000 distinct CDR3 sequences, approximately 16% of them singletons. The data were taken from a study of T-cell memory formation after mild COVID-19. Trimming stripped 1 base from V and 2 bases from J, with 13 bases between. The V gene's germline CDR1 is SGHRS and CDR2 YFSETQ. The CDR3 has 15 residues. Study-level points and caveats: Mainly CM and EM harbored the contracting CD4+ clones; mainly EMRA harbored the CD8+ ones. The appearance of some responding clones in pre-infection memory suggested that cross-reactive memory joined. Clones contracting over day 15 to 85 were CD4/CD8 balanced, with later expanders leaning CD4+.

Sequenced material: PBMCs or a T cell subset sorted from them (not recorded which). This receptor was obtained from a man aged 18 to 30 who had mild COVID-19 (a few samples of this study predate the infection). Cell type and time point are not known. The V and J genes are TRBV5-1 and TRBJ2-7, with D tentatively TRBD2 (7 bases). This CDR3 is CASSLLGGPTYEQYV. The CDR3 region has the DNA TGCGCCAGCAGCTTGCTCGGGGGGCCGACCTACGAGCAGTACGTC.